The entry below gives a single TCR beta chain sequence along with its context. Original data processing: Amplified reference gene primers provided the basis for estimating nucleated cell counts. Assay used: immunoSEQ multiplex PCR; TCRdb lists only in-frame clones, some missing. The D gene and trimming were derived from the DNA, and the V and J assignments and clone size from that table. This sample has fewer than 250,000 clones; approximately 82% occur once, and the top ten carry over 1.5%. The data originate from a study of blood T cell repertoires in COVID-19. The overall study: Italy, Spain and the United States were the sources of the convalescent and acute COVID-19 samples. T cells, B-cell-depleted T cells, or PBMCs supplied cDNA or gDNA.

The TCR originated in an elderly woman with acute or convalescent COVID-19. Source material: peripheral blood.

The CDR3 sequence is CSASSAGVAFF. CDR3 nucleotides: TGCAGTGCTAGCAGCGCAGGGGTTGCTTTCTTT. The chain couples TRBV20-1 to TRBJ1-1; the D gene is possibly TRBD1 (6 bases). Between the trimmed V and J ends, which lost 3 bases and 11 bases, there was a span of 13 bases. The CDR3 loop spans 11 amino acids. Per germline, CDR1 DFQATT and CDR2 SNEGSKA (reference sequence).